This T cell receptor beta chain was documented in a study of shared T cell receptors in the human thymus. Using immunoSEQ multiplex PCR, the repertoire was profiled, and TCRdb retains in-frame clones only, with some absent. The sample consists of hundreds of thousands of clones, roughly 90% of them appearing once. CDR1 and CDR2 (germline): MNHEY, SMNVEV (reference sequence). V gave up 8 bases and J gave up 6 bases; unmatched junction bases: 9. CDR3 length equals 13 residues. The sample was also linked to a second study, of human thymus T cells. As reported in that work: Thymus pieces cut out during corrective heart surgery were the tissue that was used. Across thymic and blood repertoires, the usage of V and J genes appeared to be biased.

The sequence was obtained from a boy under three years old with a congenital heart defect. What was sequenced was thymocytes. This sequence joins TRBV27 and TRBJ2-7; TRBD2 matches at 8 bases. CDR3 sequence: CASAIAGKAEQYF. CDR3 bases: TGTGCCAGCGCGATAGCGGGAAAGGCCGAGCAGTACTTC.